This T cell receptor (beta chain) was found in a study of blood T cells in healthy people across ages. Germline V gene lookup returns CDR1 SNHLY and CDR2 FYNNEI. With V trimmed by 1 base and J by 4 bases, 10 bases remained unmatched. The CDR3 sequence is 17 residues long. A J-beta primer mix and a sample-barcoded 5' primer were used in a second PCR of roughly 6 to 11 cycles. TCRdb passed the 5' RACE reads through MiXCR, listing each CDR3 protein once. The table has approximately 780,000 distinct CDR3 sequences, around 24% seen once; the top ten hold 2.5% to 3.5%. This clonotype was detected a few times. The same sample was also studied in work on T cells of mothers and their children. That study reports: The sample comes from eight to ten healthy Caucasian donors: mothers and children.

Sequencing input: blood. The sequence was obtained from a boy between 10 and 17 years old in good health. This chain uses TRBV2 with TRBJ2-3, with TRBD2 identical over 8 bases. The CDR3, as DNA: TGTGCCAGCAGTGAAGAGGACCGGGGGGGTGGCCCAGATACGCAGTATTTT. Residues: CASSEEDRGGGPDTQYF.